This entry is about one T cell receptor (beta chain). In its sample, this clone was seen many times. Its antigen is not yet known. Base qualities are not at hand, and no much larger clone is one base apart. The data stem from a study of metastatic and nonmetastatic thyroid tumors (dated by TCRdb to 2020 to 2021). Background on the whole study: Repertoires from peripheral blood and from tumor or nodule tissue samples of malignant and benign thyroid patients were compared.

The library was generated by PCR. The reads were generated on an Illumina HiSeq 4000. High-throughput sequencing was used to profile the TCR beta-chain CDR3 region of each patient. In the original analysis: Drawing on CDR3 differences between clinicopathological groups, the researchers built a classifier meant to tell apart patients with distant-metastatic papillary thyroid cancer. The Shannon index was used to assess repertoire diversity, and the Morisita-Horn index was used to assess tumor-blood repertoire similarity. TCRdb reran the public reads through fastp at Q25 and MiXCR, keeping productive beta chains. The V and J calls were determined by TCRdb, not by the authors. In this sample the table shows about 32,000 clones, under 8% of which occur a single time. Approximately 40% of the sample belongs to the ten largest clones. What the study reported, not specific to this receptor: In both blood and tumor samples, TCR beta diversity was reported to be significantly higher in malignant tumors than in benign nodules.

None of the patients had been given any treatment before thyroid surgery. The study retrospectively analysed patient clinical samples collected from about 2012 to 2019 using T-cell receptor beta sequencing. Relative to germline, V is 5 bases shorter and J is 7 bases shorter, with 20 bases between their ends. The germline V gene encodes CDR1 SGHAT and CDR2 FQNNGV. Reading from cysteine to phenylalanine, the CDR3 counts 16 amino acids. CDR3 DNA only is kept here, 48 bases in frame from base 1. The sequenced sample was blood. The clonotype was recovered from a female donor with papillary thyroid cancer or a benign thyroid nodule (not recorded which). Some clones in this sample may be carry-over from other donors' samples. The chain employs TRBV11-2 and TRBJ2-2, and perhaps TRBD2 as D gene, on 6 matching bases. The bases read TGTGCCAGCAGCCGGGACTTTCCCCCCGGTGGCGGGGAGCTGTTTTTT. Its protein reads: CASSRDFPPGGGELFF.